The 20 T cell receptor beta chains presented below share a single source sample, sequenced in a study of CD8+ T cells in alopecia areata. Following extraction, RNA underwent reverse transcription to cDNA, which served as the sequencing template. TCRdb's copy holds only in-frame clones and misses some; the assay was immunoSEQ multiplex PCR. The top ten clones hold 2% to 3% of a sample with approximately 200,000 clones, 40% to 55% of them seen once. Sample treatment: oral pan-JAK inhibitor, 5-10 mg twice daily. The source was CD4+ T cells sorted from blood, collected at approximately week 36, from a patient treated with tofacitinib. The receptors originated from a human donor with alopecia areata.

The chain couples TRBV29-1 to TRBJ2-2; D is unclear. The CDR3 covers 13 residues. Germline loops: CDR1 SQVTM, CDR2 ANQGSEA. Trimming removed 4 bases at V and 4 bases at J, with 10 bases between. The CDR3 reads CSVVTSVTGELFF. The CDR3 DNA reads TGCAGCGTTGTAACGTCGGTCACCGGGGAGCTGTTTTTT.

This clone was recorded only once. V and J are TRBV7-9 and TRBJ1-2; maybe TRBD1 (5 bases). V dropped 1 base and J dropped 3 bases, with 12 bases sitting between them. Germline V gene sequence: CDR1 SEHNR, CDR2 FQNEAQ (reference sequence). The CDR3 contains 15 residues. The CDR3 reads CASSLGAGSYYGYTF. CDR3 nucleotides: TGTGCCAGCAGCTTAGGGGCAGGGAGTTACTATGGCTACACCTTC. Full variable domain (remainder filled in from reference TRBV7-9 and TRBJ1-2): DTGVSQNPRHKITKRGQNVTFRCDPISEHNRLYWYRQTLGQGPEFLTYFQNEAQLEKSRLLSDRFSAERPKGSFSTLEIQRTEQGDSAMYLCASSLGAGSYYGYTFGSGTRLTVV.

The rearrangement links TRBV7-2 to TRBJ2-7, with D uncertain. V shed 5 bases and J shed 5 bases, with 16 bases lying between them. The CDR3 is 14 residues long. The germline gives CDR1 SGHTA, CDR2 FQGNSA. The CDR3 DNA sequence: TGTGCCAGCAGCCGCAGCAGTGAGCAGCACGAGCAGTACTTC. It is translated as CASSRSSEQHEQYF.

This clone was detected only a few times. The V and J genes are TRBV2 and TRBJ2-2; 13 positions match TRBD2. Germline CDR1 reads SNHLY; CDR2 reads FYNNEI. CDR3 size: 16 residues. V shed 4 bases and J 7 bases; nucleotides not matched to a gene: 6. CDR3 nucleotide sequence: TGTGCCAGCAGTGCAACTAGCGGGAGGGCCTTCGGGGAGCTGTTTTTT. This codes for CASSATSGRAFGELFF.

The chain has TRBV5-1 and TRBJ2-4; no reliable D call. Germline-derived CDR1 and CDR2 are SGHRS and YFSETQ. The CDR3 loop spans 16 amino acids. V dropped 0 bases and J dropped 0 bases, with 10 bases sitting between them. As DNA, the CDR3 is TGCGCCAGCAGCTTGGCCGTTGGAATAGCCAAAAACATTCAGTACTTC. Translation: CASSLAVGIAKNIQYF.

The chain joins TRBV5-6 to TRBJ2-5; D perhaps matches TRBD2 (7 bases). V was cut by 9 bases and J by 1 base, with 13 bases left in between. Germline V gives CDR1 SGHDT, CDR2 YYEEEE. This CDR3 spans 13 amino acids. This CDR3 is CATRRGAQETQYF. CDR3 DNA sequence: TGTGCCACCCGTCGGGGGGCCCAAGAGACCCAGTACTTC.

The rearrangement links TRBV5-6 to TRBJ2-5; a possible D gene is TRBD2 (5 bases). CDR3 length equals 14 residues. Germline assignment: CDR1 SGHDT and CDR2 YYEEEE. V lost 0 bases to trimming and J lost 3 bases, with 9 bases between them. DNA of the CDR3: TGTGCCAGCAGCTTGGGGCTCGGGGAAGAGACCCAGTACTTC. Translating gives CASSLGLGEETQYF.

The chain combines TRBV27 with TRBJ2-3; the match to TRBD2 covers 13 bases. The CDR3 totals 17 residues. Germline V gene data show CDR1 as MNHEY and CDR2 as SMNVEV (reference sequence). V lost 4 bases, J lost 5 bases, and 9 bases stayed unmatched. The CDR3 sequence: CASSSGLAGEMGDTQYF. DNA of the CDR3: TGTGCCAGCAGTTCCGGACTAGCGGGAGAGATGGGAGATACGCAGTATTTT.

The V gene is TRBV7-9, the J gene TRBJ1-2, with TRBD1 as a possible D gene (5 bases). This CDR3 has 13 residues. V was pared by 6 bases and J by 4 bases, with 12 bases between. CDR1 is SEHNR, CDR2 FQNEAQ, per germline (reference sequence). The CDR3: CASRHTGSYGYTF. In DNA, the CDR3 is TGTGCCAGCAGGCACACAGGAAGCTATGGCTACACCTTC.

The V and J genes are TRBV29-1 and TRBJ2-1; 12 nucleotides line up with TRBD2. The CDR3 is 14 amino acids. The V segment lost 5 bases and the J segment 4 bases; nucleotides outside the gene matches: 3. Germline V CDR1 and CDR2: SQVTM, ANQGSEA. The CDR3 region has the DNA TGCAGCGTTAAGACTAGCGGGAGTTACAATGAGCAGTTCTTC. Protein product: CSVKTSGSYNEQFF.

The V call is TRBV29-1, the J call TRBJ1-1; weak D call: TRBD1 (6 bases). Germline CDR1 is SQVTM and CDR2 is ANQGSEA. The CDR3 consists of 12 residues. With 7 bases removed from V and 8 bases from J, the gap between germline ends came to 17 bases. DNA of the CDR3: TGCAGCGAAAGCAGCATCGGGACAGAAGCTTTCTTT. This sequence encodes CSESSIGTEAFF.

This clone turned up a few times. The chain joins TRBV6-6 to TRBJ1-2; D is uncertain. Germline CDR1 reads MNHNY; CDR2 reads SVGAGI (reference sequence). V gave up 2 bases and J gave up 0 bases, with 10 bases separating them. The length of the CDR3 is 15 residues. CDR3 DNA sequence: TGTGCCAGCAGTTACCCCGGTAGCTCTAACTATGGCTACACCTTC. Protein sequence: CASSYPGSSNYGYTF.

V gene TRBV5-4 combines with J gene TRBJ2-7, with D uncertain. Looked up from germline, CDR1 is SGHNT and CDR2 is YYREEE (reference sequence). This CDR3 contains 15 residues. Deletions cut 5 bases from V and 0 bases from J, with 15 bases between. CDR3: CASRPFGPSSYEQYF. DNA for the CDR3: TGTGCCAGCAGGCCCTTTGGGCCTAGCTCCTACGAGCAGTACTTC.

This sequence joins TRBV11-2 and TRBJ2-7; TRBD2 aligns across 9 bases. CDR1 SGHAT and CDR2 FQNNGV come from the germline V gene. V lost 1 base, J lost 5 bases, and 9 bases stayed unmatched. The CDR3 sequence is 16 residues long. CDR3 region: CASSLGQSSGKNEQYF. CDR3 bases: TGTGCCAGCAGCTTAGGACAGTCTAGCGGGAAAAACGAGCAGTACTTC.

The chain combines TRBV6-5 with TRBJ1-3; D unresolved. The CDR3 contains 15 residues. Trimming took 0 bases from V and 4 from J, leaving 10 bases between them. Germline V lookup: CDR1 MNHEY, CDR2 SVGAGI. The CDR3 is CASSYSIDQGNTIYF. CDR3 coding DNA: TGTGCCAGCAGTTACTCGATCGATCAGGGAAACACCATATATTTT.

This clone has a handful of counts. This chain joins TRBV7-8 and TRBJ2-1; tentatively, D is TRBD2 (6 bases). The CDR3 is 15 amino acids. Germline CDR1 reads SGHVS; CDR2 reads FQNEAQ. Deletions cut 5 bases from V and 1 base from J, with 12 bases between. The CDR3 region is CASSPEGLSYNEQFF. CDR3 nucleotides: TGTGCCAGCAGCCCGGAGGGCTTATCCTACAATGAGCAGTTCTTC.

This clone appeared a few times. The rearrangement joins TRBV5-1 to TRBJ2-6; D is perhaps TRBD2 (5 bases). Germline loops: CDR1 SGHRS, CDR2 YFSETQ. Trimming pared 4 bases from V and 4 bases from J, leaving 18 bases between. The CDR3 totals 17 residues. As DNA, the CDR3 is TGCGCCAGCAGCCCGACCCGGGGTACCGCCGGGGCCAACGTCCTGACTTTC. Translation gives CASSPTRGTAGANVLTF.

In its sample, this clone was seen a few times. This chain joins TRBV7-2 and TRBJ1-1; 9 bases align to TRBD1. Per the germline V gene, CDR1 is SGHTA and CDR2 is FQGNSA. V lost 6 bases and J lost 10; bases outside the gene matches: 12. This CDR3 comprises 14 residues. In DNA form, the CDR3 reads TGTGCCAGCAGTTCCGGGACAGGGATGATTGGAGCTTTCTTT. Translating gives CASSSGTGMIGAFF.

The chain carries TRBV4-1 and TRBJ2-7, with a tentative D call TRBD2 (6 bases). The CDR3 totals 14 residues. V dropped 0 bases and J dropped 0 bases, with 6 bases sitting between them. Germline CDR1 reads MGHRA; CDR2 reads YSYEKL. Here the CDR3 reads CASSQEGGSYEQYF. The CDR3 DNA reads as TGCGCCAGCAGCCAAGAGGGGGGCTCCTACGAGCAGTACTTC.

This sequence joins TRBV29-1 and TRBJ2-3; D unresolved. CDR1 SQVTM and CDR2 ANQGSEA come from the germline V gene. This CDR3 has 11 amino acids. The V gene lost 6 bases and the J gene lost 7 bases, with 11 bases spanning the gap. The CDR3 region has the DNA TGCAGCGTCGGACCAAAGAATACGCAGTATTTT. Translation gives CSVGPKNTQYF.